This T cell receptor beta chain was recovered during a study of T cells in Graves' hyperthyroidism and ophthalmopathy. The wider study: Peripheral blood was acquired at first diagnosis, ahead of any therapy whatsoever. General study points: The model predicted ophthalmopathy a median around seven months before onset.

Germline V gives CDR1 SGHVS, CDR2 FQNEAQ. This CDR3 contains 13 residues. The V gene lost 0 bases and the J gene lost 5 bases, with 7 bases spanning the gap. Orbital computed tomography, thyroid ultrasound, serum thyroxine and TRAb, and clinical symptoms together informed the diagnoses. The table lists this clonotype with many counts. Its antigen is not identified. RNA transcripts provided the source from which TCR beta CDR3 regions were amplified. HTBI primers were the set used in a first-round RT-PCR of the TCR CDR3. TCRdb re-derived calls from the multiplex PCR reads in MiXCR, one entry per CDR3 protein. Counted here are about 480,000 distinct CDR3 sequences, roughly 24% occurring once; the ten biggest clones make up approximately 10%.

The sequenced sample consisted of blood. The receptor comes from a woman aged 25 to 39 with Graves' ophthalmopathy. This chain links TRBV7-8 with TRBJ1-1; D uncertain. For the CDR3, the DNA is TGTGCCAGCAGCTTAGCGGGGAGAACTGAAGCTTTCTTT. Protein sequence: CASSLAGRTEAFF.